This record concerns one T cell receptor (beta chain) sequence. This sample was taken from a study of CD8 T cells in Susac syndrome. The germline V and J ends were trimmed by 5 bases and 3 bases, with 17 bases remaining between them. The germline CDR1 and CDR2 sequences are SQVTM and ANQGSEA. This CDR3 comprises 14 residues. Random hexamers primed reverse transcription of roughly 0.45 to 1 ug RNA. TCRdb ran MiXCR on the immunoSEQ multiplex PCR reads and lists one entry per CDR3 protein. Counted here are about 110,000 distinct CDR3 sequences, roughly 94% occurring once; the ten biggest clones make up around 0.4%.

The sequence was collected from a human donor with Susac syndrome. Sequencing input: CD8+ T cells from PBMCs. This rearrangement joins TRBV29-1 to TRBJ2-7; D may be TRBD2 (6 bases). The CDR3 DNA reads TGCAGCGTTCTTACGGACATCGGGGGCTACGAGCAGTACTTC. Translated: CSVLTDIGGYEQYF.